This is a list of T cell receptor beta chains from one sample in a study of T cell responses to AZD1222 COVID-19 vaccine. Generated by immunoSEQ multiplex PCR, the TCRdb table keeps only in-frame clones and is missing some. This sample has 65,000 to 95,000 clones; more than 70% occur once, and the top ten carry 20% to 25%. This specimen was peripheral blood, taken on day 0 of AZD1222 vaccination. The receptors were sampled from an adult in good health. CDR3s include the opening cysteine and the closing phenylalanine or tryptophan. Fields, in order: V gene, clone size, CDR3 protein. Expanded clones are given a class, and other clones once, few, many or no size at all.

v_call: TRBV29-1
clone_size: -
cdr3_aa: CSGRGSVKEETQYF

v_call: TRBV10-3
clone_size: -
cdr3_aa: CAIRTDGREAFF

v_call: TRBV5-1
clone_size: -
cdr3_aa: CASSTGGVDDTEAFF

v_call: TRBV27
clone_size: -
cdr3_aa: CASGRAGGFNEQFF

v_call: TRBV15
clone_size: -
cdr3_aa: CATSSPGADSTSSYNEQFF

v_call: TRBV15
clone_size: -
cdr3_aa: CATSRDPQGVVYGYTF

v_call: TRBV2
clone_size: -
cdr3_aa: CASSELSRNSPLHF

v_call: TRBV10-3
clone_size: -
cdr3_aa: CAISDSGGDPYNEQFF

v_call: TRBV5-1
clone_size: few
cdr3_aa: CASSHRDRVSYEQYF

v_call: TRBV2
clone_size: -
cdr3_aa: CASSQLAGGREQYF

v_call: TRBV3-1/TRBV3-2
clone_size: -
cdr3_aa: CASSEPGRANEKLFF

v_call: TRBV7-9
clone_size: -
cdr3_aa: CASSNKNTGELFF

v_call: TRBV30
clone_size: -
cdr3_aa: CAWSGNRGLVSPLHF

v_call: TRBV7-9
clone_size: -
cdr3_aa: CASSLLLGGSEKLFF

v_call: TRBV7-9
clone_size: few
cdr3_aa: CASSYGTSNEQFF

v_call: TRBV28
clone_size: -
cdr3_aa: CASRRDISTEAFF

v_call: TRBV18
clone_size: -
cdr3_aa: CASSPKGQGIGQPQHF

v_call: TRBV15
clone_size: -
cdr3_aa: CATSPRQTNEKLFF

v_call: TRBV5-1
clone_size: -
cdr3_aa: CASSNPGAEAFF

v_call: TRBV2
clone_size: -
cdr3_aa: CASSEMLSGGRDEQFF

v_call: TRBV11-3
clone_size: -
cdr3_aa: CASSDSNSYEQYF

v_call: TRBV10-3
clone_size: few
cdr3_aa: CAISDNARLNTEAFF

v_call: TRBV2
clone_size: -
cdr3_aa: CASSGGPTYEQYF

v_call: TRBV11-2
clone_size: once
cdr3_aa: CASSLVQGWGEKLFF

v_call: TRBV28
clone_size: -
cdr3_aa: CASRRDHRTGELFF

v_call: TRBV28
clone_size: -
cdr3_aa: CASSLRGQGYYGYTF

v_call: TRBV6-5
clone_size: -
cdr3_aa: CASSYTSDAGGYGYTF